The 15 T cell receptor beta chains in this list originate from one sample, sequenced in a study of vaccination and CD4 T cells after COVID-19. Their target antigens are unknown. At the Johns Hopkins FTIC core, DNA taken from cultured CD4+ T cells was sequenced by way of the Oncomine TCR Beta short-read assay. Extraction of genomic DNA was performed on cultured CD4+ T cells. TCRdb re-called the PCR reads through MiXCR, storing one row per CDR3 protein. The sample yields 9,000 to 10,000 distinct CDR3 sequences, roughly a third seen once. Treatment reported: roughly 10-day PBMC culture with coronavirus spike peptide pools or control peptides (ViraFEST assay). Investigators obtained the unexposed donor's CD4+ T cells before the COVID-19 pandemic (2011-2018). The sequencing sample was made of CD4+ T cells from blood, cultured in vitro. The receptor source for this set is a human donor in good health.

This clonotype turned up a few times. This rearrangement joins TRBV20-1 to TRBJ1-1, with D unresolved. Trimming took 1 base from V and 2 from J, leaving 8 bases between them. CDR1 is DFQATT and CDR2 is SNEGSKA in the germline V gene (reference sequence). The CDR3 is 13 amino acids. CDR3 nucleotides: TGCAGTGCTAGAGTAGGCGAAAACACTGAAGCTTTCTTT. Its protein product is CSARVGENTEAFF.

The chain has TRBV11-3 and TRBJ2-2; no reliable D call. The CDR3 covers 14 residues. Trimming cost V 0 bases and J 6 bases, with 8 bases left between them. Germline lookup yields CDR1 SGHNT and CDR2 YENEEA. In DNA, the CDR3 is TGTGCCAGCAGCTTAGAGGGGTCCCCCGGGGAGCTGTTTTTT. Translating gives CASSLEGSPGELFF.

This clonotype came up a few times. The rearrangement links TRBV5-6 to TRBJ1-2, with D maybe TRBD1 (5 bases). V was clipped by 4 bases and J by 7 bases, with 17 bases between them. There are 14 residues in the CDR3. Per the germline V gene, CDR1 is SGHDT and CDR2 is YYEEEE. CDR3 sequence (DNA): TGTGCCAGCAGCCTGGCTGTCGGGGGTCCTGGCTACACCTTC. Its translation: CASSLAVGGPGYTF.

In nucleotides, the CDR3 is TGTGCCAGCAGCTTACTTTCTGATCAGCCCCAGCATTTT. This sequence encodes CASSLLSDQPQHF. The chain recombines TRBV7-9 with TRBJ1-5; no definite D call. Per the germline V gene, CDR1 is SEHNR and CDR2 is FQNEAQ (reference sequence). V shed 2 bases and J shed 5 bases, with 7 bases lying between them. The CDR3 has 13 amino acids.

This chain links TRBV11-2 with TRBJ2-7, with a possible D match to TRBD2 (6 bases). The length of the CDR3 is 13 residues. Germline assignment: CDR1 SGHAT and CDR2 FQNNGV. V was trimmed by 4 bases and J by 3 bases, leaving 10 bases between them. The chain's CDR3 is CASSSGSHYEQYF. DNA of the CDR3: TGTGCCAGCAGCTCCGGGAGCCACTACGAGCAGTACTTC.

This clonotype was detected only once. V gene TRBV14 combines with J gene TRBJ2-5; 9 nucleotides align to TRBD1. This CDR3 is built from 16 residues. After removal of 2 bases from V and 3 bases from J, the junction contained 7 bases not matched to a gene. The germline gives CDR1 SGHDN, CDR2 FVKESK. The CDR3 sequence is CASSQSGQGQKETQYF. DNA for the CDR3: TGTGCCAGCAGCCAATCGGGACAGGGCCAGAAAGAGACCCAGTACTTC.

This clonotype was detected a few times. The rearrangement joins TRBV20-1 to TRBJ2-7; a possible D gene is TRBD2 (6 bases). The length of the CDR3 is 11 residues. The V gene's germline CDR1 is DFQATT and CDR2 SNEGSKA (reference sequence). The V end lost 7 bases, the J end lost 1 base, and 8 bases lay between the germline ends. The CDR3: CSVGTSYEQYF. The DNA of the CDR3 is TGCAGTGTAGGGACTTCCTACGAGCAGTACTTC.

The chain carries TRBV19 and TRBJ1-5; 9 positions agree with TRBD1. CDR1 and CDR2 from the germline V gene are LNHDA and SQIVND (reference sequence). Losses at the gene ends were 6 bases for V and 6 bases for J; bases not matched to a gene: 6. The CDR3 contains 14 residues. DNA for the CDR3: TGTGCCAGTAGAACAGGGGGCTATCGTCAGCCCCAGCATTTT. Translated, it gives CASRTGGYRQPQHF.

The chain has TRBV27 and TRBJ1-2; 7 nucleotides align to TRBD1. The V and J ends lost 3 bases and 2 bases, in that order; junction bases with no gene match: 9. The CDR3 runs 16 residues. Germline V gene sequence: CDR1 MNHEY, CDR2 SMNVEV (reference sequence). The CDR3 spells CASSFLLRGVNYGYTF. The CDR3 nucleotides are TGTGCCAGCAGTTTCTTGCTCAGGGGGGTAAACTATGGCTACACCTTC.

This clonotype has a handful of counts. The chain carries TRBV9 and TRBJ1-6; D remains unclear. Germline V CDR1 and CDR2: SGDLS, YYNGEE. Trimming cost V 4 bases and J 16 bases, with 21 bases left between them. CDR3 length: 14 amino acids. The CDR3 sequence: CASSLGYTPQGLHF. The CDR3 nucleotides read TGTGCCAGCAGCTTGGGGTATACGCCGCAAGGACTCCACTTT.

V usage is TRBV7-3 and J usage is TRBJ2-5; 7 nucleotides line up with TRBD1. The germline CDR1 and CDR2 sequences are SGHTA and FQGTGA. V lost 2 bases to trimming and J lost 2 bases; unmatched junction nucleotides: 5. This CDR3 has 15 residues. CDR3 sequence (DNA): TGTGCCAGCAGCTTAGGGGCCAGGGGGCAAGAGACCCAGTACTTC. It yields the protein CASSLGARGQETQYF.

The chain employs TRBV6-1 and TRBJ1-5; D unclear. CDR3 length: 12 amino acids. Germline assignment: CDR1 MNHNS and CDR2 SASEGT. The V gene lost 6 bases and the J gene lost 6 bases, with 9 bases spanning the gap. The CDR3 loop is CASSRPFQPQHF. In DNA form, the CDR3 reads TGTGCCAGCAGCCGCCCATTTCAGCCCCAGCATTTT.

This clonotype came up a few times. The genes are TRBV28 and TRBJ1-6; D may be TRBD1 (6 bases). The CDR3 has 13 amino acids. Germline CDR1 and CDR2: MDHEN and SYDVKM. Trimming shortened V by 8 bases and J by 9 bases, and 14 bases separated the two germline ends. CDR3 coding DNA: TGTGCCAGCCAGATAGGGGGAGTTTCACCCCTCCACTTT. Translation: CASQIGGVSPLHF. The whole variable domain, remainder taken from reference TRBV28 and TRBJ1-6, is DVKVTQSSRYLVKRTGEKVFLECVQDMDHENMFWYRQDPGLGLRLIYFSYDVKMKEKGDIPEGYSVSREKKERFSLILESASTNQTSMYLCASQIGGVSPLHFGNGTRLTVT.

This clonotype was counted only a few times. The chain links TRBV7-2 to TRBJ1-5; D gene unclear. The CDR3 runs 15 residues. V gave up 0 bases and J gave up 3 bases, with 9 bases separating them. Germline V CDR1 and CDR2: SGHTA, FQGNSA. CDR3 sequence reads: CASSLADGFNQPQHF. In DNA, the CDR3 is TGTGCCAGCAGCTTAGCGGACGGATTCAATCAGCCCCAGCATTTT.

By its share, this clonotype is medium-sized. The CDR3 protein is CSARDVNTEAFF. CDR3 nucleotide sequence: TGCAGTGCTAGAGATGTGAACACTGAAGCTTTCTTT. This chain links TRBV20-1 with TRBJ1-1; D not resolved. The CDR3 is 12 residues long. The germline gives CDR1 DFQATT, CDR2 SNEGSKA (reference sequence). V gave up 0 bases and J gave up 0 bases, with 2 bases separating them.